Each of the 30 T cell receptor beta chains below was sequenced from the same sample in a study of OX40 agonist ivuxolimab in advanced cancers. Library preparation was by the immunoSEQ multiplex PCR assay. Sourced from immuneACCESS, this table was stored by TCRdb with only in-frame sequences that have V and J called. A share of the clones is absent; for the studies checked, an unresolved V gene accounts for under half, and the remainder has no known explanation. The table for this sample lists around 94,000 clones; approximately 92% of them were counted only once. Roughly 3.5% of the sample rests with the top ten. The sequenced sample was CD4+ or CD8+ T cells sorted from blood, obtained in a trial of the OX40 agonist ivuxolimab. The receptors come from an adult with an advanced solid tumor such as melanoma, head and neck, liver or kidney cancer.

The chain has TRBV9 and TRBJ2-1, with 14 positions matching TRBD2. The CDR3 has 15 residues. Germline CDR1 is SGDLS and CDR2 is YYNGEE. Trimming cost V 3 bases and J 9 bases; bases outside gene matches: 5. CDR3 in DNA: TGTGCCAGCAGCGCGACTAGCGGGAGGGCCAGTGAGCAGTTCTTC. Protein sequence: CASSATSGRASEQFF.

The chain employs TRBV2 and TRBJ2-5, with a tentative D call TRBD2 (6 bases). CDR3 length: 13 residues. Per germline, CDR1 SNHLY and CDR2 FYNNEI. The V gene lost 5 bases and the J gene lost 6 bases, with 13 bases spanning the gap. CDR3 DNA sequence: TGTGCCAGCAGTCCAAGGGCGGGGAAGACCCAGTACTTC. Encoded protein: CASSPRAGKTQYF.

The chain uses TRBV2 and TRBJ2-5, with 7 bases lining up with TRBD1. V was pared by 5 bases and J by 3 bases, with 6 bases of the junction left unmatched. CDR1 is SNHLY, CDR2 FYNNEI, per germline. The CDR3 has 14 residues. CDR3 nucleotide sequence: TGTGCCAGCAGTACAGGGGTATGGGAAGAGACCCAGTACTTC. Its protein is CASSTGVWEETQYF.

The chain has TRBV27 and TRBJ1-1; D not resolved. With 0 bases removed from V and 7 bases from J, the gap between germline ends came to 9 bases. Germline assignment: CDR1 MNHEY and CDR2 SMNVEV (reference sequence). This CDR3 spans 13 amino acids. CDR3 in amino acids: CASSLSGYGEAFF. The CDR3 nucleotides read TGTGCCAGCAGTTTATCGGGGTATGGTGAAGCTTTCTTT.

This chain uses TRBV11-2 with TRBJ2-4; possible D gene TRBD2, 5 bases. V was shortened by 4 bases and J by 6 bases, with 22 bases between the two germline ends. The CDR3 spans 17 residues. The germline V gene has CDR1 SGHAT and CDR2 FQNNGV. The CDR3 DNA reads as TGTGCCAGCAGCTCCCCTAGGCCACCCCAAGGAGGAAACATTCAGTACTTC. Translating it yields CASSSPRPPQGGNIQYF.

This CDR3 is CASSVGGAKETQYF. The CDR3 DNA reads as TGTGCCAGCAGCGTGGGAGGGGCAAAAGAGACCCAGTACTTC. V gene TRBV9 combines with J gene TRBJ2-5; 7 bases line up with TRBD2. V shed 2 bases and J 3 bases; nucleotides not matched to a gene: 4. CDR1 is SGDLS and CDR2 is YYNGEE in the germline V gene. This CDR3 region has 14 residues.

The chain joins TRBV5-1 to TRBJ2-5, with 7 positions matching TRBD2. CDR1 SGHRS and CDR2 YFSETQ come from the germline V gene. J gave up 2 bases and V 0 bases, and 7 bases lay outside the gene matches. This CDR3 has 16 amino acids. The CDR3 DNA reads as TGCGCCAGCAGCTTGGCCCCGGGACTACTTCAAGAGACCCAGTACTTC. This encodes CASSLAPGLLQETQYF.

The chain links TRBV7-2 to TRBJ1-2; D unclear. Trimming left V 5 bases short and J 8 bases short, with 12 bases between. The CDR3 is 12 residues long. Germline V gene lookup returns CDR1 SGHTA and CDR2 FQGNSA. The CDR3 nucleotides are TGTGCCAGCAGCCCGGTGTTGGACGGCTACACCTTC. Translation gives CASSPVLDGYTF.

The V and J genes are TRBV11-2 and TRBJ2-7; D is tentatively TRBD1 or TRBD2 (5 bases each). The V gene lost 5 bases and the J gene lost 3 bases, with 17 bases spanning the gap. The CDR3 extends over 15 amino acids. CDR1 is SGHAT and CDR2 is FQNNGV in the germline V gene. The CDR3 nucleotides read TGTGCCAGCAGCCTGGAGCGGACAACAATCTACGAGCAGTACTTC. Protein product: CASSLERTTIYEQYF.

V and J are TRBV7-8 and TRBJ2-7; unclear D gene. V lost 1 base, J lost 4 bases, and 8 bases lay in between. CDR3 size: 13 residues. Germline CDR1 and CDR2: SGHVS and FQNEAQ. As DNA, the CDR3 is TGTGCCAGCAGCTTAGAGTTGCGGTACGAGCAGTACTTC. This codes for CASSLELRYEQYF.

V usage is TRBV6-1 and J usage is TRBJ2-7; possible D gene TRBD1, 5 bases. The CDR3 covers 11 residues. Trimming shortened V by 6 bases and J by 2 bases, and 5 bases separated the two germline ends. Germline assignment: CDR1 MNHNS and CDR2 SASEGT. Here the CDR3 DNA reads TGTGCCAGCAGGACAGCCTACGAGCAGTACTTC. Its protein product is CASRTAYEQYF.

This chain links TRBV27 with TRBJ1-5, with D perhaps TRBD1 (5 bases). Germline CDR1 reads MNHEY; CDR2 reads SMNVEV (reference sequence). Trimming pared 0 bases from V and 7 bases from J, leaving 13 bases between. The CDR3 is 15 amino acids. The CDR3 protein is CASSLSPGPSQPQHF. Written as DNA, the CDR3 is TGTGCCAGCAGTTTATCGCCAGGGCCCTCCCAGCCCCAGCATTTT.

The rearrangement uses TRBV7-8 and TRBJ2-3, with TRBD2 identical over 8 bases. The CDR3 covers 18 residues. The V gene's germline CDR1 is SGHVS and CDR2 FQNEAQ. V lost 5 bases to trimming and J lost 0 bases; unmatched junction nucleotides: 13. Written as DNA, the CDR3 is TGTGCCAGCAGCCCCCGACCAGGCGCTAGCGGGAGCACAGATACGCAGTATTTT. As protein: CASSPRPGASGSTDTQYF.

The chain is built from TRBV6-1 and TRBJ2-7; TRBD2 aligns across 7 bases. CDR3 size: 16 residues. Germline values: CDR1 MNHNS, CDR2 SASEGT. The V segment lost 2 bases and the J segment 6 bases; nucleotides outside the gene matches: 13. Written as DNA, the CDR3 is TGTGCCAGCAGTGAAATGGCGGGAGCCTTCGACTGCGAGCAGTACTTC. Translation gives CASSEMAGAFDCEQYF.

The chain links TRBV7-9 to TRBJ2-7; 13 bases map to TRBD2. The V segment lost 4 bases and the J segment 6 bases; nucleotides outside the gene matches: 12. The CDR3 length is 17 residues. The V gene's germline CDR1 is SEHNR and CDR2 FQNEAQ (reference sequence). CDR3 coding DNA: TGTGCCAGCAGCTCGACACCGGGACTAGCGGGACTCGGCGAGCAGTACTTC. It is translated as CASSSTPGLAGLGEQYF.

The chain uses TRBV19 and TRBJ2-7; 12 bases fit TRBD2. Germline trimming cut 3 bases from V and 5 bases from J; bases unmatched to any gene: 8. The CDR3 length is 16 residues. Germline V gives CDR1 LNHDA, CDR2 SQIVND (reference sequence). CDR3 amino acids: CASSIRLAGVFDEQYF. The CDR3 nucleotides read TGTGCCAGTAGTATTCGACTAGCGGGAGTCTTCGACGAGCAGTACTTC.

The rearrangement uses TRBV7-2 and TRBJ2-7; D may be TRBD1 or TRBD2 (5 bases each). V lost 3 bases to trimming and J lost 1 base, with 10 bases between them. Germline V lookup: CDR1 SGHTA, CDR2 FQGNSA. The CDR3 totals 14 residues. The CDR3 reads CASSFGTSSYEQYF. The CDR3 DNA sequence: TGTGCCAGCAGCTTTGGGACGTCTTCCTACGAGCAGTACTTC.

V is TRBV6-6 and J is TRBJ2-1; D is uncertain. CDR1 MNHNY and CDR2 SVGAGI come from the germline V gene (reference sequence). The CDR3 has 13 amino acids. V lost 2 bases, J lost 6 bases, and 8 bases lay in between. CDR3 sequence reads: CASSYNLGNEQFF. CDR3 DNA: TGTGCCAGCAGTTACAATCTAGGCAATGAGCAGTTCTTC.

The chain recombines TRBV11-2 with TRBJ2-7, with 9 bases aligning to TRBD2. CDR3 length: 13 residues. Germline V gene sequence: CDR1 SGHAT, CDR2 FQNNGV. V lost 8 bases to trimming and J lost 2 bases; unmatched junction nucleotides: 4. Here the CDR3 reads CASGLAGPYEQYF. The CDR3 DNA sequence: TGTGCCAGCGGCCTAGCGGGGCCCTACGAGCAGTACTTC.

This chain connects TRBV10-1 to TRBJ2-1; D may correspond to TRBD1 or TRBD2 (5 bases each). With 1 base removed from V and 6 bases from J, the gap between germline ends came to 16 bases. CDR1 and CDR2 from the germline V gene are WNHNN and SYGVQD (reference sequence). This CDR3 comprises 16 residues. CDR3 region: CASSEFRDDPSNEQFF. Written as DNA, the CDR3 is TGCGCCAGCAGTGAGTTTCGGGACGACCCTTCCAATGAGCAGTTCTTC.

The V and J genes are TRBV5-1 and TRBJ2-7; D not resolved. The V end lost 0 bases, the J end lost 1 base, and 8 bases lay between the germline ends. CDR1 and CDR2 from the germline V gene are SGHRS and YFSETQ. This CDR3 spans 14 amino acids. The CDR3: CASSLGAESYEQYF. The CDR3 region has the DNA TGCGCCAGCAGCTTGGGGGCGGAATCCTACGAGCAGTACTTC.

The chain couples TRBV27 to TRBJ2-1, with 8 positions matching TRBD2. The CDR3 is made up of 13 amino acids. V lost 4 bases, J lost 7 bases, and 3 bases stayed unmatched. CDR1 and CDR2 (germline): MNHEY, SMNVEV (reference sequence). CDR3 nucleotides: TGTGCCAGCAGTTGGACTAGCAGGAATGAGCAGTTCTTC. Its protein is CASSWTSRNEQFF.

The chain has TRBV14 and TRBJ2-3; D is tentatively TRBD1 or TRBD2 (5 bases each). The ends were cut back, 4 bases at V and 1 base at J, with 9 bases in the middle. CDR1 and CDR2 from the germline V gene are SGHDN and FVKESK. The CDR3 runs to 14 residues. The CDR3 loop reads CASSPWDGTDTQYF. The DNA for the CDR3 is TGTGCCAGCAGCCCTTGGGACGGCACAGATACGCAGTATTTT. The whole variable domain, remainder taken from reference TRBV14 and TRBJ2-3, is EAGVTQFPSHSVIEKGQTVTLRCDPISGHDNLYWYRRVMGKEIKFLLHFVKESKQDESGMPNNRFLAERTGGTYSTLKVQPAELEDSGVYFCASSPWDGTDTQYFGPGTRLTVL.

The genes are TRBV10-2 and TRBJ2-1; 9 bases are a match to TRBD2. The CDR3 extends over 14 amino acids. V trimming: 7 bases; J trimming: 3 bases; junction bases outside the gene matches: 4. The germline V gene has CDR1 WSHSY and CDR2 SAAADI. The CDR3 nucleotides read TGCGCCAGCACCTCTAGCGGGGACTACAATGAGCAGTTCTTC. This sequence encodes CASTSSGDYNEQFF.

The rearrangement links TRBV27 to TRBJ2-3, with 9 bases lining up with TRBD1. The germline V gene encodes CDR1 MNHEY and CDR2 SMNVEV (reference sequence). V was clipped by 7 bases and J by 6 bases; unmatched bases: 11. This CDR3 has 15 residues. This CDR3 reads CASIVTGQGGDTQYF. DNA of the CDR3: TGTGCCAGCATCGTCACGGGACAGGGAGGGGATACGCAGTATTTT.

This clone was observed a few times. J is TRBJ1-1 and V is TRBV6-1, with a possible D match to TRBD1 (5 bases). The V end lost 6 bases, the J end lost 4 bases, and 21 bases lay between the germline ends. CDR1 is MNHNS and CDR2 is SASEGT in the germline V gene. This CDR3 comprises 16 residues. The CDR3 here is CASSEYSGTLSTEAFF. The CDR3 DNA is TGTGCCAGCAGCGAATACTCCGGGACGCTGAGCACTGAAGCTTTCTTT.

This chain connects TRBV11-2 to TRBJ1-1; 7 positions match TRBD1. With 11 bases clipped from V and 8 bases from J, the junction kept 8 bases outside the gene matches. This CDR3 is built from 11 residues. CDR1 and CDR2 from the germline V gene are SGHAT and FQNNGV. The CDR3 here is CAVQGGREAFF. CDR3 sequence (DNA): TGTGCCGTCCAAGGGGGCAGAGAAGCTTTCTTT.

Details on this clone: Other DNA sequences in this specimen translate into the identical CDR3. J is TRBJ2-7 and V is TRBV27; D ambiguous. Germline loops: CDR1 MNHEY, CDR2 SMNVEV (reference sequence). V gave up 5 bases and J gave up 0 bases, with 11 bases separating them. The CDR3 consists of 14 residues. CDR3 in DNA: TGTGCCAGCAGTCTCGGACGGAGCTCCTACGAGCAGTACTTC. Amino acid sequence: CASSLGRSSYEQYF.

The J gene is TRBJ1-5, the V gene TRBV4-1; 7 positions agree with TRBD1. The CDR3 spans 16 residues. The junction had 12 bases not matched to a gene; V was cut back by 4 bases and J by 6 bases. Germline V CDR1 and CDR2: MGHRA, YSYEKL. As DNA, the CDR3 is TGCGCCAGCAGCCCGACCCGGGACAGCCAAGGTCAGCCCCAGCATTTT. This codes for CASSPTRDSQGQPQHF.

The chain couples TRBV4-1 to TRBJ2-1; 8 bases match TRBD1. CDR3 length: 16 residues. Trimming at V came to 1 base and at J to 4 bases, leaving 6 bases not matched to a gene. Germline loops: CDR1 MGHRA, CDR2 YSYEKL. CDR3 protein: CASSQVTGERYNEQFF. The CDR3 nucleotides are TGCGCCAGCAGCCAAGTGACAGGGGAGCGGTACAATGAGCAGTTCTTC.